This T cell receptor beta chain was recorded in a study of T cell changes during pregnancy in multiple sclerosis. CDR3 length: 15 amino acids. V lost 2 bases and J 5 bases, leaving 15 bases between the germline ends. Looked up from germline, CDR1 is SEHNR and CDR2 is FQNEAQ (reference sequence). The table came from immunoSEQ multiplex PCR; TCRdb's copy has only in-frame clones and leaves some out. Counted here are roughly 15,000 clones, more than 70% occurring once; the ten biggest clones make up roughly a sixth. The source was CD8+ T cells from peripheral blood mononuclear cells, collected in the third trimester of pregnancy. The receptor was isolated from a female donor in good health, enrolled as a control in a pregnancy study. The J gene is TRBJ2-5, the V gene TRBV7-9, with D tentatively TRBD1 (6 bases). CDR3 nucleotides: TGTGCCAGCAGCTTAAGGGGGTTCTTTCTGGAGACCCAGTACTTC. Its translation: CASSLRGFFLETQYF.